This TCR beta chain comes out of a study of CD8+ T cells in alopecia areata. Study details: C3H/HeJ graft donors with spontaneous alopecia, aged roughly 6-13 months, supplied skin that was transplanted onto female C3H/HeJ mice aged roughly 7-11 weeks. Study-level points and caveats: Sharing of TCR sequences between patients (possibly for HLA-related reasons) was less clear than in mice.

cDNA prepared by RNA extraction and subsequent reverse transcription served as the template for sequencing. Method: immunoSEQ multiplex PCR; TCRdb's copy keeps in-frame clones and lacks some. The data show 290,000 or so clones, with none appearing a single time. The CDR3 length is 15 residues. Germline loops: CDR1 NSHNY, CDR2 SYGAGN. The V gene end was trimmed by 2 bases and the J gene end by 1 base; junction bases not matched to a gene: 2. Comments on this clone: The target antigen is unknown. Gene names and germline match the mouse. The CDR3 goes on 4 residues after the read ends, and that part is filled in from the germline J gene.

It was with CD4, CD8alpha, NKG2D, NKG2ACE and other markers that pooled cutaneous lymph node cells were sorted. V and J are TRBV13-1 and TRBJ2-1; 8 bases agree with TRBD1. Source material: CD4+ T cells sorted from a lymph node. This receptor was identified in a C3H/HeJ mouse with alopecia areata. MHC haplotype of the mouse line: H2-k. CDR3 region: CASSEQGANYAEQFF. The CDR3 bases that were read are TGTGCCAGCAGTGAGCAGGGGGCGAACTATGCT.